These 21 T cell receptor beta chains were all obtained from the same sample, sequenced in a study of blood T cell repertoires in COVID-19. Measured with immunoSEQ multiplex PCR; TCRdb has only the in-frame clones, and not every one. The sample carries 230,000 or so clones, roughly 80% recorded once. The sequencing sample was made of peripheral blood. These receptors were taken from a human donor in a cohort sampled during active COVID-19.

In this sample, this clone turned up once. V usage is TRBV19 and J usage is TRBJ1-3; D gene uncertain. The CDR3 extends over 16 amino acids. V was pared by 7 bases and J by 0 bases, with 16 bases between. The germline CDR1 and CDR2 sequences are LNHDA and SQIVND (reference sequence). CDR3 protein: CASTLAAASSGNTIYF. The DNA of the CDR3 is TGTGCCAGTACCCTAGCGGCGGCGAGCTCTGGAAACACCATATATTTT.

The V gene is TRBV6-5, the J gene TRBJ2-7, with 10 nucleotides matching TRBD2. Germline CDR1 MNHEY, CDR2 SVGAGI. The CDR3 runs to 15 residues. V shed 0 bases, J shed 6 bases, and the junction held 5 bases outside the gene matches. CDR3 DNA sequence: TGTGCCAGCAGTTACTCGATCGGGACTAGCGTCGAGCAGTACTTC. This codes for CASSYSIGTSVEQYF.

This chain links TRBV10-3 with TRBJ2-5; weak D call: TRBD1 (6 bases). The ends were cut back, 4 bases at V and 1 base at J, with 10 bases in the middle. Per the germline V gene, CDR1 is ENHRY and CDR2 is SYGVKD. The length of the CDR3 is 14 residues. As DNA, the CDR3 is TGTGCCATCAGTGGCACAGGGATCCAAGAGACCCAGTACTTC. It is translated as CAISGTGIQETQYF.

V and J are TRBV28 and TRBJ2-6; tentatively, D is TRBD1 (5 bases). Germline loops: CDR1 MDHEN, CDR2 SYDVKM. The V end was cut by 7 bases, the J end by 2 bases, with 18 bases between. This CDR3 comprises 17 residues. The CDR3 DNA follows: TGTGCCAGCATCCCTCGGCAGGGTGTTCCTGGGGCCAACGTCCTGACTTTC. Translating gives CASIPRQGVPGANVLTF. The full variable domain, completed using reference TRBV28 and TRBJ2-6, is DVKVTQSSRYLVKRTGEKVFLECVQDMDHENMFWYRQDPGLGLRLIYFSYDVKMKEKGDIPEGYSVSREKKERFSLILESASTNQTSMYLCASIPRQGVPGANVLTFGAGSRLTVL.

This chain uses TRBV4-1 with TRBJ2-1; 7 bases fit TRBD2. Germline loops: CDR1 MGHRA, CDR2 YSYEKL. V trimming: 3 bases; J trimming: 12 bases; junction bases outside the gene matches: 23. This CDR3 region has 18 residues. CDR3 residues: CASSQIAGTTNARLPQFF. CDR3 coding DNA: TGCGCCAGCAGCCAGATCGCCGGGACTACAAACGCGCGACTCCCGCAGTTCTTC.

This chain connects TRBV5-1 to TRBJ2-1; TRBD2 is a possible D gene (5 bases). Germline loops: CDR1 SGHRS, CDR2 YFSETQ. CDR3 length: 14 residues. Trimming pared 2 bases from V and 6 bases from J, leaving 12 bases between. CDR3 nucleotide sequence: TGCGCCAGCAGCTTTCCAGAGGGATTCAATGAGCAGTTCTTC. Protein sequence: CASSFPEGFNEQFF.

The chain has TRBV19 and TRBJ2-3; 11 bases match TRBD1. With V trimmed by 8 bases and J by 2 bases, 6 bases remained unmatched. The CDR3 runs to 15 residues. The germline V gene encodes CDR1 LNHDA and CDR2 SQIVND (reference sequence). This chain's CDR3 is CASVWTGGPTDTQYF. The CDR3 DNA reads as TGTGCCAGTGTTTGGACAGGGGGCCCCACAGATACGCAGTATTTT.

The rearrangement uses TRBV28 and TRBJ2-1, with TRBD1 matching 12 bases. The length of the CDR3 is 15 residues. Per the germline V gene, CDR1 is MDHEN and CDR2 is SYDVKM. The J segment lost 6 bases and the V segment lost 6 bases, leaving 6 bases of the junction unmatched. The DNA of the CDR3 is TGTGCCAGCAGGGTGGGACAGGGGGCGTTCAATGAGCAGTTCTTC. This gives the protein CASRVGQGAFNEQFF.

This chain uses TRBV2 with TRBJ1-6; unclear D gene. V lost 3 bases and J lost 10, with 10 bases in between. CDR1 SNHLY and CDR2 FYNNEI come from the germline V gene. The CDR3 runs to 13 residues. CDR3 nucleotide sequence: TGTGCCAGCAGTGATTTAGCGGAGTCACCCCTCCACTTT. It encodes CASSDLAESPLHF.

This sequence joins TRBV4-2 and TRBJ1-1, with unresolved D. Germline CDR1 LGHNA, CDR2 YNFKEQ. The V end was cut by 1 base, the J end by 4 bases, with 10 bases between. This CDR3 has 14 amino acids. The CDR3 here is CASSQAGTATEAFF. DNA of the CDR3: TGTGCCAGCAGCCAAGCCGGCACAGCCACTGAAGCTTTCTTT.

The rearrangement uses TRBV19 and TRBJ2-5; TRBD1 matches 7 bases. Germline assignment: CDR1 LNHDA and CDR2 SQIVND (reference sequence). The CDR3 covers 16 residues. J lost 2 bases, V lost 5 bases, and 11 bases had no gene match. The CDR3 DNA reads TGTGCCAGTAGTGAGGGACAGTATCTACTACAAGAGACCCAGTACTTC. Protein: CASSEGQYLLQETQYF.

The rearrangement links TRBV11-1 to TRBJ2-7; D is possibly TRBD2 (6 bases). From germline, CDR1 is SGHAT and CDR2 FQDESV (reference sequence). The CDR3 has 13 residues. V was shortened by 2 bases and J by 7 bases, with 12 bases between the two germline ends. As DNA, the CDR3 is TGTGCCAGCAGCTTACGGGCAGGGAGGGAGCAGTACTTC. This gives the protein CASSLRAGREQYF.

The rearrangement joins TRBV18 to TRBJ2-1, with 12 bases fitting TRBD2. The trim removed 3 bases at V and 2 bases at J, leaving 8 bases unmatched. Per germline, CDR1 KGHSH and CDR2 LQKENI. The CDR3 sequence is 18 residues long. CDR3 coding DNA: TGTGCCAGCTCACCGTCTAGCGGGAGGGCCGGCCCCTACAATGAGCAGTTCTTC. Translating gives CASSPSSGRAGPYNEQFF.

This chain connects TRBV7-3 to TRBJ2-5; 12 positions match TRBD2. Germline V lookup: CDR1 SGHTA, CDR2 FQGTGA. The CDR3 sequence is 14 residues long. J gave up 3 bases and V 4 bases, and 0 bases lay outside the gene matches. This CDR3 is CASSWTSGKETQYF. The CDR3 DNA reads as TGTGCCAGCAGCTGGACTAGCGGGAAAGAGACCCAGTACTTC.

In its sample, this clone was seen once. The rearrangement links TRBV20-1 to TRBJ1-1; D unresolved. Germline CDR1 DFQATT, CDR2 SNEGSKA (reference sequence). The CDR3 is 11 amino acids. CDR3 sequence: CSSGRNTEAFF. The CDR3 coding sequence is TGCAGCTCTGGCAGGAACACTGAAGCTTTCTTT.

The CDR3 coding sequence is TGCGCCAGCAGCCAAGATCCCGGGGCTAGCGGGAGGCGGGCCTACAATGAGCAGTTCTTC. It codes for CASSQDPGASGRRAYNEQFF. The J gene is TRBJ2-1, the V gene TRBV4-1; the match to TRBD2 covers 11 bases. The CDR3 runs 20 residues. Germline CDR1 MGHRA, CDR2 YSYEKL. V was pared by 0 bases and J by 2 bases, with 12 bases of the junction left unmatched.

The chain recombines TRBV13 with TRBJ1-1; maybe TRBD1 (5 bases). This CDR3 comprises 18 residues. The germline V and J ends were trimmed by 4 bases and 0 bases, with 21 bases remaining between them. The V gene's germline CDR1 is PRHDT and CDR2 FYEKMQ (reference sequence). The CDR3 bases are TGTGCCAGCAGCTCGAACCCGGGACTCCAAAAAGTGAACACTGAAGCTTTCTTT. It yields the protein CASSSNPGLQKVNTEAFF. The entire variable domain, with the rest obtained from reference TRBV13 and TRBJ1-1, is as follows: AAGVIQSPRHLIKEKRETATLKCYPIPRHDTVYWYQQGPGQDPQFLISFYEKMQSDKGSIPDRFSAQQFSDYHSELNMSSLELGDSALYFCASSSNPGLQKVNTEAFFGQGTRLTVV.

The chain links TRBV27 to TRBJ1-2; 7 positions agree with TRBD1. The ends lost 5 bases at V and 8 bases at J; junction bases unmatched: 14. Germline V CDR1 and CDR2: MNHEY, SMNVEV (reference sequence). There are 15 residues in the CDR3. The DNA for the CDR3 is TGTGCCAGCAGTGGTAAATCGACAGGGCGGAGAGGCTACACCTTC. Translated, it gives CASSGKSTGRRGYTF.

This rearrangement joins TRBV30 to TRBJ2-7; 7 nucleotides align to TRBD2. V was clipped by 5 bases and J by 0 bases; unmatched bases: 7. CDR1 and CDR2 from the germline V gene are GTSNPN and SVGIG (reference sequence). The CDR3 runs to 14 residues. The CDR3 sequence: CAWGRGFFSYEQYF. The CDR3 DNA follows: TGTGCCTGGGGGCGGGGGTTCTTCTCCTACGAGCAGTACTTC.

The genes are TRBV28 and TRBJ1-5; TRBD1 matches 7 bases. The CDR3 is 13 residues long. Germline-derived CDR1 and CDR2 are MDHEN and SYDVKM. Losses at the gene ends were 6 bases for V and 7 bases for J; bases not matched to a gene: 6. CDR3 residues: CASRRQGMQPQHF. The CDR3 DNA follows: TGTGCCAGCAGAAGACAGGGAATGCAGCCCCAGCATTTT.

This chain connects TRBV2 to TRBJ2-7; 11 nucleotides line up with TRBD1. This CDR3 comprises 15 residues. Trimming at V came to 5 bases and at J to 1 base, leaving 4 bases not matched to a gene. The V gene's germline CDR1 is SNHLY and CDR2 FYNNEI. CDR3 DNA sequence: TGTGCCAGCAGTCGCGGGACAGGGGGGTCCTACGAGCAGTACTTC. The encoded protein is CASSRGTGGSYEQYF.